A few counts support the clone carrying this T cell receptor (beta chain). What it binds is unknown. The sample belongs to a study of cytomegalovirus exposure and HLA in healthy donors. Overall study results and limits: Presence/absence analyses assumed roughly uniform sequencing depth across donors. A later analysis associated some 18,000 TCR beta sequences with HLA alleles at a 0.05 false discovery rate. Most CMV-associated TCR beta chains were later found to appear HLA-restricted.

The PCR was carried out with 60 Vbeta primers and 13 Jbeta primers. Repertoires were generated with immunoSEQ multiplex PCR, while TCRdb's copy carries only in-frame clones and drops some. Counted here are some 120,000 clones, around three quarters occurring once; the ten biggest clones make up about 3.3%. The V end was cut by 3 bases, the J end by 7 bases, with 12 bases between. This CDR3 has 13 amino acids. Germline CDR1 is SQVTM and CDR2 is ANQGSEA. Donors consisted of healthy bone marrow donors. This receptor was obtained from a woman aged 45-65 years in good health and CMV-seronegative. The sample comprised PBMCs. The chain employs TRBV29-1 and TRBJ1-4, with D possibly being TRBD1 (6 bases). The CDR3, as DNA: TGCAGCGTTGATTTCCTAGGGGGTGAAAAACTGTTTTTT. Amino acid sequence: CSVDFLGGEKLFF.